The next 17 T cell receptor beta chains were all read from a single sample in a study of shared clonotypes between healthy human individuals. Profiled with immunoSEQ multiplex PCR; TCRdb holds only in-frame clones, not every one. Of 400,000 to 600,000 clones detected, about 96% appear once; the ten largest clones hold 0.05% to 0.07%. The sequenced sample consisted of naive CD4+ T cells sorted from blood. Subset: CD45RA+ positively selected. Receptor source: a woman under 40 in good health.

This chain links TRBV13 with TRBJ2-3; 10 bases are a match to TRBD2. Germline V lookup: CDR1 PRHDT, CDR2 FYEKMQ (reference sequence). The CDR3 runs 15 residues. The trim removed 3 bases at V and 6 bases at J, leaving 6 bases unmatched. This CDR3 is CASSFGLAASDTQYF. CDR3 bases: TGTGCCAGCAGCTTTGGACTAGCGGCGAGTGATACGCAGTATTTT.

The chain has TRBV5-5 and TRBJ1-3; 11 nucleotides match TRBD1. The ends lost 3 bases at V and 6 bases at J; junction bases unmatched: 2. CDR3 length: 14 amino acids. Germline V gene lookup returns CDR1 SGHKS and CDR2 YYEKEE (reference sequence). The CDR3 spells CASSSGQGANTIYF. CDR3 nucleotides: TGTGCCAGCAGCTCCGGACAGGGGGCAAACACCATATATTTT. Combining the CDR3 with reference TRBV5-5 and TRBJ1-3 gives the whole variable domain DAGVTQSPTHLIKTRGQQVTLRCSPISGHKSVSWYQQVLGQGPQFIFQYYEKEERGRGNFPDRFSARQFPNYSSELNVNALLLGDSALYLCASSSGQGANTIYFGEGSWLTVV.

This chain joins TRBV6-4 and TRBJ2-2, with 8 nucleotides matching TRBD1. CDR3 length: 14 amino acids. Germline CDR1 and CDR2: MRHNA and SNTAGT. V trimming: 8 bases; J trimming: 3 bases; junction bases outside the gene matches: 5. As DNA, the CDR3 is TGTGCCAGCCAACAGGGGGTAGACACCGGGGAGCTGTTTTTT. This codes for CASQQGVDTGELFF.

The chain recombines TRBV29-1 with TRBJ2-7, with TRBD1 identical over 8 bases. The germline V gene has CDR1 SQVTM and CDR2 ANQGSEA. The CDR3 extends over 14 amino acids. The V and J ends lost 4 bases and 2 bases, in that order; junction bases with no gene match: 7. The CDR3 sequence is CSVGYRGVTYEQYF. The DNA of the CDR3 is TGCAGCGTTGGGTACAGGGGGGTCACCTACGAGCAGTACTTC.

CDR3 loop: CASHPLGSTYEQYF. DNA of the CDR3: TGTGCCAGCCACCCTCTAGGCAGCACCTACGAGCAGTACTTC. V and J are TRBV5-6 and TRBJ2-7; D gene unclear. The CDR3 is 14 amino acids. In germline, CDR1 is SGHDT, CDR2 YYEEEE. V was trimmed by 7 bases and J by 2 bases, leaving 16 bases between them.

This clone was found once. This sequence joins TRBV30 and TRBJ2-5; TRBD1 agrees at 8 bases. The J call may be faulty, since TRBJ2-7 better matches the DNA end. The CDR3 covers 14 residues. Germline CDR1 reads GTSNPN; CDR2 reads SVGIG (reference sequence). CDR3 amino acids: CAWSVRQGAYEQYF. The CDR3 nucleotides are TGTGCCTGGAGTGTACGGCAGGGGGCGTACGAGCAGTACTTC.

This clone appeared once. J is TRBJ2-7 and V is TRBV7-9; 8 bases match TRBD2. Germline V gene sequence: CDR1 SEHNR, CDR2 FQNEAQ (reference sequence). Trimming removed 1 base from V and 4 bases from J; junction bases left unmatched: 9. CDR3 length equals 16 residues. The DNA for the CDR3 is TGTGCCAGCAGCTTAGGTCTTGTAGCGGGAACATACGAGCAGTACTTC. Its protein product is CASSLGLVAGTYEQYF.

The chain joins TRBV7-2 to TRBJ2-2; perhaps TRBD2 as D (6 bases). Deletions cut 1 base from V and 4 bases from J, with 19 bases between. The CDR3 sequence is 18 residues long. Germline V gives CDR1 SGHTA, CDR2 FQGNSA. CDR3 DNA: TGTGCCAGCAGCTTAGAATGGGCGACAGACGGGGGCACCGGGGAGCTGTTTTTT. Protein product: CASSLEWATDGGTGELFF.

CDR3 bases: TGTGCCAGCAGAGACAGAATGGGTACTCTGGACAATGAGCAGTTCTTC. It is translated as CASRDRMGTLDNEQFF. V and J are TRBV28 and TRBJ2-1; possibly TRBD1 for D (5 bases). V was trimmed by 6 bases and J by 5 bases, leaving 20 bases between them. This CDR3 contains 16 residues. Per the germline V gene, CDR1 is MDHEN and CDR2 is SYDVKM.

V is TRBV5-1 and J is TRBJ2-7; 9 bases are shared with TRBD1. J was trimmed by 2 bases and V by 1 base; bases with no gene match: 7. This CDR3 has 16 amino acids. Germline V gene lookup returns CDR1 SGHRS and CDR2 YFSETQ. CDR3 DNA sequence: TGCGCCAGCAGCTTGTCAATCGGGACAGGGACCTACGAGCAGTACTTC. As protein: CASSLSIGTGTYEQYF.

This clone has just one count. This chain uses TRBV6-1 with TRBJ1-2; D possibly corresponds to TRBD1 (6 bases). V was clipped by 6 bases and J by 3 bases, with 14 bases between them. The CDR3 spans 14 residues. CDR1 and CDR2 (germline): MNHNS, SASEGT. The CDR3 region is CASRARGRDYGYTF. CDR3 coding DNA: TGTGCCAGCAGGGCCAGGGGCAGGGACTATGGCTACACCTTC.

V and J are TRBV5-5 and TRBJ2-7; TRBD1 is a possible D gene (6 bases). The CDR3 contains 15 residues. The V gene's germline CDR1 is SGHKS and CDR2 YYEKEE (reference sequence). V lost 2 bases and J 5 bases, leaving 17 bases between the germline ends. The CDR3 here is CASSFRDIKFDEQYF. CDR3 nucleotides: TGTGCCAGCAGCTTCCGGGACATCAAATTCGACGAGCAGTACTTC.

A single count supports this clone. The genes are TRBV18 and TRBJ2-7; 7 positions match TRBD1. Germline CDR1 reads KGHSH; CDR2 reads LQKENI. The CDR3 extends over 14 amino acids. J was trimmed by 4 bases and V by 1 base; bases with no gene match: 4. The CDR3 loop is CASSPRGTVYEQYF. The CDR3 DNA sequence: TGTGCCAGCTCACCACGGGGGACAGTATACGAGCAGTACTTC.

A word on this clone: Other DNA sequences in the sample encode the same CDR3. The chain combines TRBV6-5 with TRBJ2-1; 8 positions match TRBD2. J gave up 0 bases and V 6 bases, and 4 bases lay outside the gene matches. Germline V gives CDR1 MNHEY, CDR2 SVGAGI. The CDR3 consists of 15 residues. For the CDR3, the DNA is TGTGCCAGCAGAATCGCGGGAGGCTCCTACAATGAGCAGTTCTTC. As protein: CASRIAGGSYNEQFF.

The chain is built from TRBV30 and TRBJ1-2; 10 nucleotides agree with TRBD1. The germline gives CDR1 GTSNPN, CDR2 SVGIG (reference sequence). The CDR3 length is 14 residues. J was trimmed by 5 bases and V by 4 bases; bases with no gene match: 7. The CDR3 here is CAWKGQGIYYGYTF. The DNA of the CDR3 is TGTGCCTGGAAGGGACAGGGGATTTATTATGGCTACACCTTC.

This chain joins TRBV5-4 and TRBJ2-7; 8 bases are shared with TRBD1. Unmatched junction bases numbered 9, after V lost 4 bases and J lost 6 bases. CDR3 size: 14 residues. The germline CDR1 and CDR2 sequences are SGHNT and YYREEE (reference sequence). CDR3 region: CASSQGGQVSEQYF. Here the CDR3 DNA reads TGTGCCAGCAGCCAAGGGGGACAGGTCTCCGAGCAGTACTTC.

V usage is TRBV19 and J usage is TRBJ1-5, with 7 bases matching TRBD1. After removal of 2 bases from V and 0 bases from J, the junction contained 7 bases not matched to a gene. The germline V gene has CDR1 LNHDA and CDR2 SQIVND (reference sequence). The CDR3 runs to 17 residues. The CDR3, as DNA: TGTGCCAGTAGTATACCTTCAGGGGGGGTTAGCAATCAGCCCCAGCATTTT. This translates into CASSIPSGGVSNQPQHF. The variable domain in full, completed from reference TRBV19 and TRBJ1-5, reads DGGITQSPKYLFRKEGQNVTLSCEQNLNHDAMYWYRQDPGQGLRLIYYSQIVNDFQKGDIAEGYSVSREKKESFPLTVTSAQKNPTAFYLCASSIPSGGVSNQPQHFGDGTRLSIL.